This T cell receptor beta chain came from a study of blood T cell repertoires in COVID-19. At the level of the study: The origin of the acute and convalescent COVID-19 samples was the United States, Italy and Spain. PBMCs, B-cell-depleted T cells, or T cells were the source of the cDNA or gDNA that made up the material.

Looked up from germline, CDR1 is LNHDA and CDR2 is SQIVND (reference sequence). This CDR3 contains 15 residues. V lost 5 bases to trimming and J lost 4 bases, with 17 bases between them. This clone was seen a few times. Original methodology: The authors estimated nucleated cell counts from reference gene primer amplification. Sequenced by immunoSEQ multiplex PCR; TCRdb stores in-frame clones only, minus some. The V and J calls and clone size are taken from that table; D and trimming were inferred from the DNA. The sample carries around 110,000 clones, 86% recorded once. The sequenced sample was peripheral blood. The gene calls are TRBV19 and TRBJ1-1; D perhaps matches TRBD1 (5 bases). The receptor was derived from a man aged 35 to 55 with acute or convalescent COVID-19. The chain's CDR3 is CASSLRDLVGTEAFF. CDR3 nucleotide sequence: TGTGCCAGTAGTCTTCGGGACTTGGTGGGCACTGAAGCTTTCTTT.